This T cell receptor beta chain emerged from a study of T cells after yellow fever vaccination. At the level of the study: Fractions with few cells were prepared using SMART-Seq v4 Ultra Low Input. Notes on the study in general: The CD4 and CD8 compartments had a small share of their clonotypes in common. Among primary-vaccination clones, most reappeared after the booster, at approximately 97% for CD4 and 88% for CD8. The secondary response was weaker, and its peak arrived faster, on day 5 versus 15.

V shed 3 bases and J 3 bases; nucleotides not matched to a gene: 10. The CDR3 has 17 residues. The germline CDR1 and CDR2 sequences are KGHDR and SFDVKD. TCRdb re-called the 5' RACE reads with MiXCR, one entry per CDR3 protein. The table has about 260,000 distinct CDR3 sequences, under 15% seen once. This clonotype was detected a few times. Its antigen is currently unknown. This chain connects TRBV24-1 to TRBJ2-5; TRBD2 aligns across 9 bases. This receptor was taken from a man aged 30 to 39 who received the YFV17D yellow fever vaccine. Sequencing was performed on CD4+ T cells sorted from PBMCs, taken 45 days after the yellow fever booster vaccination. In nucleotides, the CDR3 is TGTGCCACCAGTGATACCCGGGAAGCGGGAGGAGAAGAGACCCAGTACTTC. The encoded protein is CATSDTREAGGEETQYF.